The TCR beta chain described here comes from a study of blood T cell repertoires in COVID-19. Study-level information: From the United States, Italy and Spain came samples of acute and convalescent COVID-19. In each case, the material was cDNA or gDNA derived from T cells, B-cell-depleted T cells, or PBMCs.

Original methodology: Researchers report that nucleated cell counts were estimated from reference gene primer amplification. Generated by immunoSEQ multiplex PCR, the TCRdb table keeps only in-frame clones and is missing some. The D gene and trimming were derived from the DNA, and the V and J assignments and clone size from that table. This sample has roughly 99,000 clones, with about three quarters found just once. The CDR3 is 11 residues long. With 5 bases removed from V and 4 bases from J, the gap between germline ends came to 6 bases. Germline V gene lookup returns CDR1 MNHEY and CDR2 SVGEGT. J is TRBJ2-7 and V is TRBV6-2 or TRBV6-3; TRBD1 is a possible D gene (6 bases). The TCR was taken from a man between 65 and 85 years old with acute or convalescent COVID-19. The specimen was peripheral blood. CDR3 residues: CASSDRYEQYF. The DNA for the CDR3 is TGTGCCAGCAGTGACAGGTACGAGCAGTACTTC.